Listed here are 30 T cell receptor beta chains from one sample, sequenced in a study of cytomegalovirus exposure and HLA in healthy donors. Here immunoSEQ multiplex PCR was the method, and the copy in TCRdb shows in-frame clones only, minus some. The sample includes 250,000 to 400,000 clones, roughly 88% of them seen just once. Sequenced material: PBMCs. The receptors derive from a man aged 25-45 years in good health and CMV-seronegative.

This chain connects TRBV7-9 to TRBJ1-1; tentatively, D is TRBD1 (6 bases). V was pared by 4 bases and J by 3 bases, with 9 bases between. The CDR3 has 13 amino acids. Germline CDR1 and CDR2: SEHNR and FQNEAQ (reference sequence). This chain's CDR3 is CASSSRQDTEAFF. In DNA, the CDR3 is TGTGCCAGCAGCTCAAGACAGGACACTGAAGCTTTCTTT.

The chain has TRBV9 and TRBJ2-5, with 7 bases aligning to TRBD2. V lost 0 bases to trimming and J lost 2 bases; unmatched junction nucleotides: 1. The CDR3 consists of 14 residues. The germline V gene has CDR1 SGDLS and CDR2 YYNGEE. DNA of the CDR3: TGTGCCAGCAGCGTAGTCGGGGGGCAAGAGACCCAGTACTTC. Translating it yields CASSVVGGQETQYF.

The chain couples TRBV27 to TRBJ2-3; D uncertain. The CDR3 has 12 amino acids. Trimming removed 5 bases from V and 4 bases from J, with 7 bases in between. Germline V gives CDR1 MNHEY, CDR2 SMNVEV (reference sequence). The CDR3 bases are TGTGCCAGCAGTAAAGGAGCAGATACGCAGTATTTT. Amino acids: CASSKGADTQYF.

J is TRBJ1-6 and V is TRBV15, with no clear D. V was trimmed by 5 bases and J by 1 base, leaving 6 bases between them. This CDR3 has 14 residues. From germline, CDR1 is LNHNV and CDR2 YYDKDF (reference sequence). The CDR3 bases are TGTGCCACCAGCCGGGGTTCCTATAATTCACCCCTCCACTTT. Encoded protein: CATSRGSYNSPLHF.

In nucleotides, the CDR3 is TGCAGCGTTGAAGATACACAGAACTATGGCTACACCTTC. This sequence encodes CSVEDTQNYGYTF. The J gene is TRBJ1-2, the V gene TRBV29-1; D is unresolved. Germline CDR1 is SQVTM and CDR2 is ANQGSEA. The CDR3 is 13 amino acids. Trimming took off 0 bases at V and 2 bases at J, with 7 bases between the two ends. The whole variable domain, remainder taken from reference TRBV29-1 and TRBJ1-2, is SAVISQKPSRDICQRGTSLTIQCQVDSQVTMMFWYRQQPGQSLTLIATANQGSEATYESGFVIDKFPISRPNLTFSTLTVSNMSPEDSSIYLCSVEDTQNYGYTFGSGTRLTVV.

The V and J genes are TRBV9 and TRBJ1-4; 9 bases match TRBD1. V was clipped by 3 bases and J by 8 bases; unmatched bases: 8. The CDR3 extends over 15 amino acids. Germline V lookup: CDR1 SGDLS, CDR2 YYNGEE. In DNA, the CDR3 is TGTGCCAGCAGCGCGGACAGGGGATTGGGCGAAAAACTGTTTTTT. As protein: CASSADRGLGEKLFF.

CDR3 region: CASSQGQFYGYTF. CDR3 coding DNA: TGTGCCAGCAGCCAGGGACAGTTCTATGGCTACACCTTC. This sequence joins TRBV7-8 and TRBJ1-2, with 7 bases identical to TRBD1. V trimming: 5 bases; J trimming: 4 bases; junction bases outside the gene matches: 4. The CDR3 has 13 residues. Germline V lookup: CDR1 SGHVS, CDR2 FQNEAQ.

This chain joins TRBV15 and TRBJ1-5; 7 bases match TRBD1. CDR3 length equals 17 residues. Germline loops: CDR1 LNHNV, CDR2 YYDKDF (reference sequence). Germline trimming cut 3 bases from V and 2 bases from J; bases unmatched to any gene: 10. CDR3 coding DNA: TGTGCCACCAGCAGCAACAGGGGAGGTGGTGGCAATCAGCCCCAGCATTTT. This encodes CATSSNRGGGGNQPQHF.

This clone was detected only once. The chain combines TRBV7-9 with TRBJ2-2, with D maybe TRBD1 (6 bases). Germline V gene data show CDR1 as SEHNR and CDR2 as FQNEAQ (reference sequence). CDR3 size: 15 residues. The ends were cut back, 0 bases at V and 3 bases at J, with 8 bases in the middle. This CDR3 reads CASSLAGTHTGELFF. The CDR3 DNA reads TGTGCCAGCAGCTTAGCGGGGACACACACCGGGGAGCTGTTTTTT.

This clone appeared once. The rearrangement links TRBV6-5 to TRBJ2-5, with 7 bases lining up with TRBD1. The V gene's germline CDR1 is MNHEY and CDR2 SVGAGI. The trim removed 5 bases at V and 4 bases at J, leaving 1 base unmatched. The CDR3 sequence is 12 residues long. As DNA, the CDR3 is TGTGCCAGCAGTACAGGGGCAGAGACCCAGTACTTC. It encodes CASSTGAETQYF.

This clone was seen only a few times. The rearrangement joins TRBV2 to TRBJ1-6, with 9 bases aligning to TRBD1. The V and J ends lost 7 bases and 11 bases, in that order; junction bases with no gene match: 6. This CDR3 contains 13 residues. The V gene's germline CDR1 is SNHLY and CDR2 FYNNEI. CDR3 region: CASMGQGIAPLHF. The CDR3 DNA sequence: TGTGCCAGCATGGGACAGGGTATAGCACCCCTCCACTTT.

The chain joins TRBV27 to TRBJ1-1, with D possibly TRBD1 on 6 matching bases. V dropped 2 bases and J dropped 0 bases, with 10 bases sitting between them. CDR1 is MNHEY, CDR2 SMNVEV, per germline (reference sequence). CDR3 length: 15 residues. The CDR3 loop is CASSLVAGVNTEAFF. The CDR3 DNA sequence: TGTGCCAGCAGTTTAGTGGCAGGGGTGAACACTGAAGCTTTCTTT.

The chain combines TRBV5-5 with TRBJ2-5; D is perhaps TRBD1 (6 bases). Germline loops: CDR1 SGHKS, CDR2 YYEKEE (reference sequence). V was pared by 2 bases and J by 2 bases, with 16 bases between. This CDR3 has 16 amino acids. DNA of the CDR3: TGTGCCAGCAGCTTAAGCGGTGGGGGCACACAAGAGACCCAGTACTTC. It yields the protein CASSLSGGGTQETQYF.

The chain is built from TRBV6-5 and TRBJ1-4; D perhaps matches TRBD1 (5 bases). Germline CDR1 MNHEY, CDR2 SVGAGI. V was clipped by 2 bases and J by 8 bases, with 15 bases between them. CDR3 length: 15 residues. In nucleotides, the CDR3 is TGTGCCAGCAGTTACGGTTGGGGGGACGGGGAAAAACTGTTTTTT. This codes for CASSYGWGDGEKLFF.

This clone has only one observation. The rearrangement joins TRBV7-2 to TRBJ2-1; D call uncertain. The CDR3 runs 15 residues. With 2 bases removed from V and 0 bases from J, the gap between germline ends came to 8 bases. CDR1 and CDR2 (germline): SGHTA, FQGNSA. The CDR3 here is CASSLSPSSYNEQFF. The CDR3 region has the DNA TGTGCCAGCAGCTTATCTCCCAGCTCCTACAATGAGCAGTTCTTC.

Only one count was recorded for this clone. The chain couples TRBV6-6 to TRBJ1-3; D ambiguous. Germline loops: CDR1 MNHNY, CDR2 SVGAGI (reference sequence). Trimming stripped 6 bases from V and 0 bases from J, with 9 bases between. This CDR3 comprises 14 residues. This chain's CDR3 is CASRADYSGNTIYF. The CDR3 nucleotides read TGTGCCAGCAGGGCGGATTACTCTGGAAACACCATATATTTT.

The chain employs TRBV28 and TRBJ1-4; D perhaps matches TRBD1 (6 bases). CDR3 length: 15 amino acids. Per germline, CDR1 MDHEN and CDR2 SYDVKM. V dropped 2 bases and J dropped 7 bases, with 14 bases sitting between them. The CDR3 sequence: CASSLPQTGSEKLFF. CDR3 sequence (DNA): TGTGCCAGCAGTTTACCCCAGACAGGTAGTGAAAAACTGTTTTTT.

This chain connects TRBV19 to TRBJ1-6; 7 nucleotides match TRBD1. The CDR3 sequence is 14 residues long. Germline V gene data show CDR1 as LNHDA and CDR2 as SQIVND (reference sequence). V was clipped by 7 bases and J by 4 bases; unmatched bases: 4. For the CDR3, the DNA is TGTGCCAGTAATCCGGGACAGTATAATTCACCCCTCCACTTT. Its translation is CASNPGQYNSPLHF.

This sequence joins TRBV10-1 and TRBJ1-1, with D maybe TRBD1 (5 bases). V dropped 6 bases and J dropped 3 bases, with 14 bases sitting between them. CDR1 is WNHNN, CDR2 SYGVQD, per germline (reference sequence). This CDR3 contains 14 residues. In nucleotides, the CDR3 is TGCGCCAGCAGGGCCAGGGTTGGCGACACTGAAGCTTTCTTT. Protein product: CASRARVGDTEAFF.

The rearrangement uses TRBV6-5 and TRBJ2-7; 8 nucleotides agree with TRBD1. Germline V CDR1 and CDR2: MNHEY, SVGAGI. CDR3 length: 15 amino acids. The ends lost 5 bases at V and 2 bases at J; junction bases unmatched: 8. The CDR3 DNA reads TGTGCCAGCAGTCCGTACCCGGGACAGGCCTACGAGCAGTACTTC. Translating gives CASSPYPGQAYEQYF.

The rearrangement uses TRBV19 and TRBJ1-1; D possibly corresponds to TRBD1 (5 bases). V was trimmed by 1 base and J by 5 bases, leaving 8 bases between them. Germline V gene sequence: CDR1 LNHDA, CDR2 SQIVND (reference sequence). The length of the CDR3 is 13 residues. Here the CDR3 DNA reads TGTGCCAGTAGTATAGTGGGGGGGACTGAAGCTTTCTTT. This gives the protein CASSIVGGTEAFF. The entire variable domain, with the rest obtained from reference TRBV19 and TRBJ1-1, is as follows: DGGITQSPKYLFRKEGQNVTLSCEQNLNHDAMYWYRQDPGQGLRLIYYSQIVNDFQKGDIAEGYSVSREKKESFPLTVTSAQKNPTAFYLCASSIVGGTEAFFGQGTRLTVV.

The CDR3 loop reads CASRGTSISYEQYF. For the CDR3, the DNA is TGTGCCAGCAGGGGGACATCAATCTCCTACGAGCAGTACTTC. The rearrangement links TRBV6-1 to TRBJ2-7; tentative D call: TRBD1 (6 bases). Trimming took off 6 bases at V and 0 bases at J, with 12 bases between the two ends. The germline V gene has CDR1 MNHNS and CDR2 SASEGT. The CDR3 is 14 amino acids.

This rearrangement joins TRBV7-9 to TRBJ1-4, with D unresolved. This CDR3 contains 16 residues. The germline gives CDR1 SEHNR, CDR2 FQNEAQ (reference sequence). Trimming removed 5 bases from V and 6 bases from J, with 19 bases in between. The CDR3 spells CASSLQSGGWDEKLFF. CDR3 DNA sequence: TGTGCCAGCAGCCTCCAAAGCGGAGGGTGGGATGAAAAACTGTTTTTT. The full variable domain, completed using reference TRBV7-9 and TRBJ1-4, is DTGVSQNPRHKITKRGQNVTFRCDPISEHNRLYWYRQTLGQGPEFLTYFQNEAQLEKSRLLSDRFSAERPKGSFSTLEIQRTEQGDSAMYLCASSLQSGGWDEKLFFGSGTQLSVL.

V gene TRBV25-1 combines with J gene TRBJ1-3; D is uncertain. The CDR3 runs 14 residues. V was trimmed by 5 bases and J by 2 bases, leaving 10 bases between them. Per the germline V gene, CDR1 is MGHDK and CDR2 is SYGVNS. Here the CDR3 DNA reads TGTGCCAGCAGTTTTGCGGGGACTGGAAACACCATATATTTT. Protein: CASSFAGTGNTIYF.

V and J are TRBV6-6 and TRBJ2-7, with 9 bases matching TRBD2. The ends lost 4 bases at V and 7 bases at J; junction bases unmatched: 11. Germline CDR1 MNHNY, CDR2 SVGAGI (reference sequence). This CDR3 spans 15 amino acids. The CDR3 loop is CASSSFAGGPGEQYF. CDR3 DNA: TGTGCCAGCAGTTCCTTCGCGGGGGGGCCAGGTGAGCAGTACTTC.

The CDR3 nucleotides read TGTGCCAGTAGTCCGCACAGGGGCACAGATACGCAGTATTTT. This gives the protein CASSPHRGTDTQYF. The genes are TRBV19 and TRBJ2-3; D is perhaps TRBD1 (6 bases). The length of the CDR3 is 14 residues. Germline lookup yields CDR1 LNHDA and CDR2 SQIVND (reference sequence). V was clipped by 5 bases and J by 1 base, with 10 bases between them.

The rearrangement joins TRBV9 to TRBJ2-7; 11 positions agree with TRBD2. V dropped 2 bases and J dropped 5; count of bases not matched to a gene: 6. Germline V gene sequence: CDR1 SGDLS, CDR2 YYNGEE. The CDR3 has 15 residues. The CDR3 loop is CASSVSSGGAHEQYF. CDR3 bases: TGTGCCAGCAGCGTCAGTAGCGGGGGGGCCCACGAGCAGTACTTC.

For the CDR3, the DNA is TGTGCCAGCAGTCATGGGGGGTCCTACGAGCAGTACTTC. Amino acid sequence: CASSHGGSYEQYF. The J gene is TRBJ2-7, the V gene TRBV5-4; weak D call: TRBD2 (6 bases). The germline CDR1 and CDR2 sequences are SGHNT and YYREEE (reference sequence). V was trimmed by 5 bases and J by 1 base, leaving 10 bases between them. This CDR3 is 13 amino acids long.

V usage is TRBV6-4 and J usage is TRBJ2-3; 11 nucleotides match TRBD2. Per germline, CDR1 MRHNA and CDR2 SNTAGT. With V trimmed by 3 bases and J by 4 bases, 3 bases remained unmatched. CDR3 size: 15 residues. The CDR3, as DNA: TGTGCCAGCAGTGAGACTAGCGGGGTCTCAGATACGCAGTATTTT. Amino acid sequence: CASSETSGVSDTQYF.

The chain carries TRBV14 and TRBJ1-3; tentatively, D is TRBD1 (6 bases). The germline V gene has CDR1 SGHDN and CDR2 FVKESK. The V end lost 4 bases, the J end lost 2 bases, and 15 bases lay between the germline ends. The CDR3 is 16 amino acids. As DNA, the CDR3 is TGTGCCAGCAGCCTCGGCAGGGGAAATCCTGGAAACACCATATATTTT. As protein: CASSLGRGNPGNTIYF. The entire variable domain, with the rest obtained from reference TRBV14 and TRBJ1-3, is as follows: EAGVTQFPSHSVIEKGQTVTLRCDPISGHDNLYWYRRVMGKEIKFLLHFVKESKQDESGMPNNRFLAERTGGTYSTLKVQPAELEDSGVYFCASSLGRGNPGNTIYFGEGSWLTVV.